The TCR beta chain described here comes from a study of shared clonotypes between healthy human individuals. Study results and limitations: It was expected that sequencing depth would affect clonotype sharing among donors. What naive subsets generally showed was a larger estimated richness than memory subsets showed.

Sequencing used immunoSEQ multiplex PCR; TCRdb keeps in-frame clones, though not all of them. Seen here are 2 million to 3 million clones, approximately 93% observed once, and the top ten hold approximately 0.36%. With 5 bases removed from V and 3 bases from J, the gap between germline ends came to 14 bases. From germline, CDR1 is WNHNN and CDR2 SYGVQD (reference sequence). This CDR3 region has 15 residues. The donors were all Caucasian adults (living in Nashville, Tennessee). As regards this clone: Its antigen is not known.

Sequencing was performed on naive CD4+ T cells from PBMCs. Documented subset: CD45RA+ positively selected. The clonotype was recovered from a young man in good health. Some clones in this sample may be carry-over from other donors' samples. This chain joins TRBV10-1 and TRBJ2-1; D gene ambiguous. The CDR3 sequence: CASSNPSVGYNEQFF. As DNA, the CDR3 is TGCGCCAGCAGTAATCCGAGTGTTGGCTACAATGAGCAGTTCTTC.